These T cell receptor beta chains were read from a single sample in a study of metastatic and nonmetastatic thyroid tumors. TCRdb re-called clones via MiXCR from the PCR reads. The table includes tens of thousands of clones, 20% to 25% detected once. Material for sequencing was blood. The receptors were gathered from a female donor with papillary thyroid cancer or a benign thyroid nodule (not recorded which). Some clones in this sample may be carry-over from other donors' samples. Each CDR3 is given with its conserved first and last residue. D genes are given only for firm matches. Clone sizes are given selectively: once, few, many, or a class where the clone is expanded.

V	J	size	D	DNA	CDR3
TRBV28	TRBJ2-3	many	TRBD2	TGTGCCAGCAGTTTATACGGGAGGGACACAGATACGCAGTATTTT	CASSLYGRDTDTQYF
TRBV27	TRBJ2-7	NA	TRBD2	TGTGCCAGCAGTCCGCCGGGACTAGCGGCTACCTACGAGCAGTACTTC	CASSPPGLAATYEQYF
TRBV4-2	TRBJ1-1	many	NA	TGTGCCAGCAGCCTATCCGAGGGTGGGAACACTGAAGCTTTCTTT	CASSLSEGGNTEAFF
TRBV19	TRBJ1-5	many	NA	TGTGCCGACAGCGGGGAGAAGAGCAATCAGCCCCAGCATTTT	CADSGEKSNQPQHF
TRBV5-6	TRBJ2-7	many	TRBD2	TGTGCCAGCGGCCCAGACGGGAGGGCCCACGAGCAGTACTTC	CASGPDGRAHEQYF
TRBV7-2	TRBJ2-3	medium-sized	TRBD2	TGTGCCAGCAGCTTCGACGCGGGAGGCACAGATACGCAGTATTTT	CASSFDAGGTDTQYF
TRBV5-1	TRBJ2-2	NA	NA	TGCGCCAGCATTTCGGACCCGAACACCGTGGAGCTGTTTTTT	CASISDPNTVELFF
TRBV13	TRBJ2-7	few	TRBD2	TGTGCCAGCAGCTACTTGACTAGCGGCTACGAGCAGTACTTC	CASSYLTSGYEQYF
TRBV4-1	TRBJ2-7	many	TRBD2	TGCGCCAGCAGCCATACCTTTAGCGGGACTCTGACAGAGCAGTACTTC	CASSHTFSGTLTEQYF
TRBV6-1	TRBJ2-7	medium-sized	NA	TGTGCCAGCAGTCTACAGGGTCAACAGGGAGCCGAGCAGTACTTC	CASSLQGQQGAEQYF
TRBV6-1	TRBJ1-1	NA	TRBD1	TGTGCCAGCAGCGGACAGGGTAGAGCTGAAGCTTTCTTT	CASSGQGRAEAFF
TRBV27	TRBJ1-2	medium-sized	TRBD1	TGTGCCAGCAGTTCCTCCCCAGGGGGAAGGTATGGCTACACCTTC	CASSSSPGGRYGYTF
TRBV27	TRBJ2-7	NA	TRBD1	TGTGCCAGCAGTTCCTCTATACCGGGACAGGGATCCTACGAGCAGTACTTC	CASSSSIPGQGSYEQYF